The 7 T cell receptor beta chains presented below share a single source sample, sequenced in a study of T cell repertoires in cytomegalovirus infection (dated by TCRdb to about 2019). TCRdb records Illumina HiSeq 1500 as the sequencer. The raw public reads went through TCRdb reprocessing: fastp at Q25, MiXCR clone calling, in-frame beta chains kept. Every entry covers one CDR3 protein and lists the most common genes and DNA from its rows. This sample lists roughly 500,000 distinct CDR3 sequences; approximately 17% were detected once. The ten largest clones capture 24% of the sample. The sample taken for sequencing was CD8+ T cells from PBMCs. These receptor sequences come from a human donor in good health (CMV status not recorded). Some clones in this sample may be carry-over from other donors' samples.

This clonotype was detected ten times or more. V and J are TRBV5-1 and TRBJ1-6; D not certain. Trimming removed 4 bases at V and 8 bases at J, with 19 bases between. In germline, CDR1 is SGHRS, CDR2 YFSETQ. The CDR3 extends over 16 amino acids. Here the CDR3 DNA reads TGCGCCAGCAGCCCAAGGTCGGGCGCAGGCCATTCACCCCTCCACTTT. Amino acids: CASSPRSGAGHSPLHF.

This clonotype was counted only a few times. This rearrangement joins TRBV2 to TRBJ2-3; D not resolved. CDR3 length: 10 amino acids. CDR1 is SNHLY and CDR2 is FYNNEI in the germline V gene. With 3 bases removed from V and 11 bases from J, the gap between germline ends came to 6 bases. The CDR3 nucleotides are TGTGCCAGCAGTGACTTTGGGCAGTATTTT. It is translated as CASSDFGQYF.

This clonotype has a count of ten or more. The chain uses TRBV7-9 and TRBJ2-7; maybe TRBD1 (5 bases). V lost 7 bases and J lost 2, with 12 bases in between. The CDR3 runs 13 residues. Germline-derived CDR1 and CDR2 are SEHNR and FQNEAQ (reference sequence). The CDR3 coding sequence is TGTGCCAGCACCCCCACAGGACCCTACGAGCAGTACTTC. This codes for CASTPTGPYEQYF. Complete variable domain (other parts from reference TRBV7-9 and TRBJ2-7): DTGVSQNPRHKITKRGQNVTFRCDPISEHNRLYWYRQTLGQGPEFLTYFQNEAQLEKSRLLSDRFSAERPKGSFSTLEIQRTEQGDSAMYLCASTPTGPYEQYFGPGTRLTVT.

On this clonotype itself: Mismatch with germline at one junction end may stem from a read error. The CDR3 is CASSLAKAEPVPYEQCF. CDR3 in DNA: TGTGCCAGCAGCTTGGCAAAGGCCGAACCAGTTCCCTACGAGCAGTGCTTC. V is TRBV5-4 and J is TRBJ2-7, with D unclear. Germline CDR1 and CDR2: SGHNT and YYREEE (reference sequence). The CDR3 runs 17 residues.

The chain employs TRBV2 and TRBJ1-1; 7 positions agree with TRBD1. The V and J ends lost 6 bases and 6 bases, in that order; junction bases with no gene match: 10. CDR1 is SNHLY and CDR2 is FYNNEI in the germline V gene. The CDR3 loop spans 14 amino acids. The CDR3 nucleotides are TGTGCCAGCAGCAGACAGGGCGGTCGGCCTGAAGCTTTCTTT. This translates into CASSRQGGRPEAFF.

V gene TRBV7-9 combines with J gene TRBJ1-1; TRBD1 is a possible D gene (6 bases). Germline assignment: CDR1 SEHNR and CDR2 FQNEAQ (reference sequence). This CDR3 is built from 15 residues. The V gene lost 5 bases and the J gene lost 6 bases, with 19 bases spanning the gap. This chain's CDR3 is CASSPRGGGNAEAFF. The CDR3 bases are TGTGCCAGCAGCCCTCGGGGAGGGGGTAACGCTGAAGCTTTCTTT.

In this sample, this clonotype turned up many times. The rearrangement uses TRBV7-8 and TRBJ2-7; D is undetermined. V was clipped by 5 bases and J by 2 bases, with 7 bases between them. Germline V CDR1 and CDR2: SGHVS, FQNEAQ. This CDR3 contains 12 residues. CDR3 DNA: TGTGCCAGCAGCGACCTTACCTACGAGCAGTACTTC. Protein product: CASSDLTYEQYF.